These 22 T cell receptor beta chains came from one sample sequenced in a study of CD8+ T cells in alopecia areata. cDNA prepared by RNA extraction and subsequent reverse transcription served as the template for sequencing. Method: immunoSEQ multiplex PCR; TCRdb's copy keeps in-frame clones and lacks some. The sample shows about 110,000 clones, roughly 59% of them seen only once. The sequencing sample was made of CD8+ T cells sorted from blood. These receptors all stem from a human donor in good health.

This clone appeared once. The chain has TRBV4-1 and TRBJ2-5; 11 bases agree with TRBD2. CDR3 length: 15 amino acids. Germline-derived CDR1 and CDR2 are MGHRA and YSYEKL. Unmatched junction bases numbered 5, after V lost 6 bases and J lost 2 bases. For the CDR3, the DNA is TGCGCCAGCAGGACGGGACTAGCGGCACAAGAGACCCAGTACTTC. The encoded protein is CASRTGLAAQETQYF.

The rearrangement links TRBV9 to TRBJ1-1; D possibly corresponds to TRBD1 (5 bases). Germline values: CDR1 SGDLS, CDR2 YYNGEE. The ends were cut back, 4 bases at V and 4 bases at J, with 11 bases in the middle. The CDR3 totals 13 residues. DNA of the CDR3: TGTGCCAGCAGCAACGGGGGGACCACTGAAGCTTTCTTT. It encodes CASSNGGTTEAFF.

The chain links TRBV25-1 to TRBJ2-1; D might be TRBD2 (7 bases). The germline V gene encodes CDR1 MGHDK and CDR2 SYGVNS. The ends were cut back, 3 bases at V and 5 bases at J, with 14 bases in the middle. The CDR3 runs to 15 residues. The CDR3 is CASSDSGRGNNEQFF. Written as DNA, the CDR3 is TGTGCCAGCAGTGATAGTGGGAGGGGGAACAATGAGCAGTTCTTC.

The rearrangement links TRBV9 to TRBJ2-1, with D possibly matching TRBD2 (7 bases). The ends were cut back, 0 bases at V and 4 bases at J, with 14 bases in the middle. The CDR3 is made up of 16 amino acids. Germline CDR1 SGDLS, CDR2 YYNGEE. The CDR3 is CASSVGWRGPYNEQFF. The CDR3 DNA follows: TGTGCCAGCAGCGTAGGGTGGCGGGGGCCGTACAATGAGCAGTTCTTC. Based on the CDR3 plus reference TRBV9 and TRBJ2-1, the full variable domain is DSGVTQTPKHLITATGQRVTLRCSPRSGDLSVYWYQQSLDQGLQFLIQYYNGEERAKGNILERFSAQQFPDLHSELNLSSLELGDSALYFCASSVGWRGPYNEQFFGPGTRLTVL.

CDR3 region: CASSLSGGKQYF. The CDR3 DNA is TGTGCCAGCTCCTTGTCCGGGGGTAAGCAGTACTTC. The J gene is TRBJ2-7, the V gene TRBV27; a possible D gene is TRBD2 (6 bases). This CDR3 is built from 12 residues. Trimming pared 8 bases from V and 8 bases from J, leaving 16 bases between. The V gene's germline CDR1 is MNHEY and CDR2 SMNVEV (reference sequence).

There are a few counts of this clone. The genes are TRBV7-3 and TRBJ2-5, with D maybe TRBD1 (6 bases). This CDR3 is built from 17 residues. Trimming removed 0 bases at V and 4 bases at J, with 18 bases between. Germline lookup yields CDR1 SGHTA and CDR2 FQGTGA. In nucleotides, the CDR3 is TGTGCCAGCAGCTTAACGGGGGCGGCAGCCCTGGGAGAGACCCAGTACTTC. It translates to CASSLTGAAALGETQYF. The whole variable domain, remainder taken from reference TRBV7-3 and TRBJ2-5, is GAGVSQTPSNKVTEKGKYVELRCDPISGHTALYWYRQSLGQGPEFLIYFQGTGAADDSGLPNDRFFAVRPEGSVSTLKIQRTERGDSAVYLCASSLTGAAALGETQYFGPGTRLLVL.

Of note for this clone: At the DNA level, this CDR3 is encoded by other sequences in the same sample as well. The V call is TRBV29-1, the J call TRBJ2-1; D call uncertain. Looked up from germline, CDR1 is SQVTM and CDR2 is ANQGSEA. V was shortened by 4 bases and J by 4 bases, with 5 bases between the two germline ends. The CDR3 length is 11 residues. In DNA, the CDR3 is TGCAGCGTTGTGGCGTACAATGAGCAGTTCTTC. It yields the protein CSVVAYNEQFF.

The chain links TRBV7-9 to TRBJ2-3; D remains unclear. The CDR3 is made up of 13 amino acids. Germline CDR1 reads SEHNR; CDR2 reads FQNEAQ (reference sequence). The V end lost 3 bases, the J end lost 1 base, and 5 bases lay between the germline ends. In DNA form, the CDR3 reads TGTGCCAGCAGCTTGGCGCGCACAGATACGCAGTATTTT. It codes for CASSLARTDTQYF.

The rearrangement joins TRBV2 to TRBJ2-5; tentatively, D is TRBD1 or TRBD2 (5 bases each). The CDR3 loop spans 14 amino acids. Germline V gene data show CDR1 as SNHLY and CDR2 as FYNNEI. The V end lost 7 bases, the J end lost 4 bases, and 16 bases lay between the germline ends. CDR3 region: CASKEGTVIETQYF. Here the CDR3 DNA reads TGTGCCAGCAAAGAAGGGACGGTTATAGAGACCCAGTACTTC.

The chain couples TRBV5-1 to TRBJ2-7; 8 nucleotides match TRBD1. After removal of 4 bases from V and 2 bases from J, the junction contained 8 bases not matched to a gene. Germline CDR1 is SGHRS and CDR2 is YFSETQ. The CDR3 is 15 residues long. CDR3: CASSPWDRIPYEQYF. The CDR3 region has the DNA TGCGCCAGCAGCCCTTGGGACAGGATTCCCTACGAGCAGTACTTC.

The V call is TRBV5-1, the J call TRBJ2-3; no firm D call. The CDR3 sequence is 12 residues long. Trimming shortened V by 0 bases and J by 6 bases, and 5 bases separated the two germline ends. Germline loops: CDR1 SGHRS, CDR2 YFSETQ. The CDR3 bases are TGCGCCAGCAGCTTGGGGTTGGATACGCAGTATTTT. This encodes CASSLGLDTQYF.

This clone occurred a few times. This chain links TRBV7-9 with TRBJ2-2, with TRBD2 identical over 10 bases. The ends lost 7 bases at V and 5 bases at J; junction bases unmatched: 16. Germline V CDR1 and CDR2: SEHNR, FQNEAQ (reference sequence). The CDR3 spans 18 residues. As DNA, the CDR3 is TGTGCCAGCACCCCCACCCAACGGACTAGCGGAGGGACCGGGGAGCTGTTTTTT. Its translation is CASTPTQRTSGGTGELFF.

This clone has a handful of counts. The junction departs from germline at one end; a sequencing error may be responsible. This chain links TRBV11-1 with TRBJ2-1, with 9 bases that match TRBD2. The CDR3 consists of 14 residues. The germline CDR1 and CDR2 sequences are SGHAT and FQDESV (reference sequence). CDR3 in amino acids: CASSLAGAYNEQFF. The CDR3 DNA is TGTGCCAGCAGTTTAGCGGGGGCCTACAATGAGCAGTTCTTC.

This clone has more than one count but fewer than ten. CDR3 bases: TGTGCCAACATGATAAACAGGGCATCCGGAAACACCATATATTTT. It codes for CANMINRASGNTIYF. The gene calls are TRBV2 and TRBJ1-3; perhaps TRBD1 as D (6 bases). CDR3 length: 15 residues. Trimming left V 10 bases short and J 4 bases short, with 20 bases between. In germline, CDR1 is SNHLY, CDR2 FYNNEI.

The table lists this clone with a count of one. The chain is built from TRBV25-1 and TRBJ2-7, with D maybe TRBD2 (6 bases). The ends were cut back, 1 base at V and 5 bases at J, with 9 bases in the middle. The CDR3 runs to 13 residues. Germline CDR1 and CDR2: MGHDK and SYGVNS. As DNA, the CDR3 is TGTGCCAGCAGTGAATTGGGCGGGGACGAGCAGTACTTC. It yields the protein CASSELGGDEQYF.

This clone showed up just a few times. V is TRBV28 and J is TRBJ1-6; 8 nucleotides match TRBD1. The germline V gene has CDR1 MDHEN and CDR2 SYDVKM. CDR3 size: 15 residues. J lost 9 bases, V lost 3 bases, and 7 bases had no gene match. The CDR3, as DNA: TGTGCCAGCAGTTTCGCTGGACAGGGTGGTTCACCCCTCCACTTT. Translating it yields CASSFAGQGGSPLHF.

This clone was observed a few times. The chain links TRBV19 to TRBJ1-4; D remains ambiguous. The V end was cut by 6 bases, the J end by 8 bases, with 10 bases between. Germline CDR1 is LNHDA and CDR2 is SQIVND (reference sequence). The CDR3 spans 12 residues. CDR3 protein: CASRVQGEKLFF. CDR3 sequence (DNA): TGTGCCAGTAGAGTACAAGGGGAAAAACTGTTTTTT.

The chain recombines TRBV14 with TRBJ2-5; D is perhaps TRBD1 or TRBD2 (5 bases each). This CDR3 comprises 13 residues. CDR1 and CDR2 (germline): SGHDN, FVKESK. Trimming took off 2 bases at V and 5 bases at J, with 9 bases between the two ends. The CDR3 coding sequence is TGTGCCAGCAGCCAAAGGGGAGCGGAGACCCAGTACTTC. It is translated as CASSQRGAETQYF.

The chain links TRBV5-1 to TRBJ2-7; D possibly matches TRBD1 or TRBD2 (5 bases each). Trimming took off 4 bases at V and 3 bases at J, with 5 bases between the two ends. CDR1 SGHRS and CDR2 YFSETQ come from the germline V gene. There are 11 residues in the CDR3. The CDR3 DNA sequence: TGCGCCAGCAGCGGGGGCTACGAGCAGTACTTC. Translated: CASSGGYEQYF.

V and J are TRBV2 and TRBJ1-4; perhaps TRBD1 as D (5 bases). Germline CDR1 is SNHLY and CDR2 is FYNNEI. The CDR3 has 17 amino acids. V lost 8 bases, J lost 4 bases, and 23 bases lay in between. This CDR3 reads CASFEPGGKDVNEKLFF. Written as DNA, the CDR3 is TGTGCCAGCTTTGAACCCGGGGGGAAGGACGTTAATGAAAAACTGTTTTTT.

The CDR3 DNA follows: TGTGCCAGCAGCTTAACTCTCCTTTTAGCGGGGGGTGCAGATACGCAGTATTTT. Translation: CASSLTLLLAGGADTQYF. The chain uses TRBV7-9 and TRBJ2-3, with 10 nucleotides matching TRBD2. The J segment lost 4 bases and the V segment lost 2 bases, leaving 12 bases of the junction unmatched. Germline loops: CDR1 SEHNR, CDR2 FQNEAQ (reference sequence). This CDR3 has 18 amino acids.

This clone was found a few times. The chain is built from TRBV2 and TRBJ2-3; TRBD2 matches at 12 bases. V was pared by 2 bases and J by 0 bases, with 12 bases of the junction left unmatched. The CDR3 is 20 amino acids. Germline CDR1 reads SNHLY; CDR2 reads FYNNEI. CDR3 residues: CASSEPLTSGGPASTDTQYF. The CDR3 DNA sequence: TGTGCCAGCAGTGAACCCCTAACTAGCGGGGGGCCCGCTAGCACAGATACGCAGTATTTT.